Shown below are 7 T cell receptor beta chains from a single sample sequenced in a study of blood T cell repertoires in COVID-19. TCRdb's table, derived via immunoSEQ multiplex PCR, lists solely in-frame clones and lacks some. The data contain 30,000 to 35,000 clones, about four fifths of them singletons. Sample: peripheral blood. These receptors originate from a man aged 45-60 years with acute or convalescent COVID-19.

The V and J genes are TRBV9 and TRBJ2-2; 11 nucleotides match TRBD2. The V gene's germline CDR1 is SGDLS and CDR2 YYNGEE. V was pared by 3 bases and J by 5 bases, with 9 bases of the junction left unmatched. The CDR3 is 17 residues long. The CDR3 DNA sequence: TGTGCCAGCAGCGAGCCCTTACTAGCGGGAGATACCGGGGAGCTGTTTTTT. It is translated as CASSEPLLAGDTGELFF.

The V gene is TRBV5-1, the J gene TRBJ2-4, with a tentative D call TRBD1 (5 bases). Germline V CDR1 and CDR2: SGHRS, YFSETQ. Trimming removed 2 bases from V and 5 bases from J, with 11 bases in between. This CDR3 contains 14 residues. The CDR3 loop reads CASSLQDSQNIQYF. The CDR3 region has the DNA TGCGCCAGCAGCTTACAAGACAGTCAAAACATTCAGTACTTC.

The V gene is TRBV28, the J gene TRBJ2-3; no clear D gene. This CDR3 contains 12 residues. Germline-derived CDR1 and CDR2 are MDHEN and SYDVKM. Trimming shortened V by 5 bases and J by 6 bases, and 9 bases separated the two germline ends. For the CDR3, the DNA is TGTGCCAGCAGTCCCCGGTGGGATACGCAGTATTTT. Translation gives CASSPRWDTQYF.

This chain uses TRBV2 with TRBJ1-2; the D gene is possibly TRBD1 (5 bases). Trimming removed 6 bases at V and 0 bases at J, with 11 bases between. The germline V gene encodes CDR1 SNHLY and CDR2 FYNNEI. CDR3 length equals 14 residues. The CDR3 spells CASRATGTNYGYTF. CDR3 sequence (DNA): TGTGCCAGCAGGGCTACAGGCACTAACTATGGCTACACCTTC.

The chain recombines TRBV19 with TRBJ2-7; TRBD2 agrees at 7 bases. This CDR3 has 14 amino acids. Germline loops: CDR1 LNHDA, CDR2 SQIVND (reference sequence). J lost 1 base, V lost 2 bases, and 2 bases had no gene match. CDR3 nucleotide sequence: TGTGCCAGTAGTATAAGCGGGAATTCCTACGAGCAGTACTTC. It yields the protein CASSISGNSYEQYF.

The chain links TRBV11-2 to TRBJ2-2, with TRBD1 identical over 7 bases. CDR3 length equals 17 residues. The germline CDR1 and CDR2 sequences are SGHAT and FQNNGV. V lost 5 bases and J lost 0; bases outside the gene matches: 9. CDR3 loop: CASSMPAGTANTGELFF. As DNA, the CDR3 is TGTGCCAGCAGCATGCCTGCCGGGACAGCGAACACCGGGGAGCTGTTTTTT.

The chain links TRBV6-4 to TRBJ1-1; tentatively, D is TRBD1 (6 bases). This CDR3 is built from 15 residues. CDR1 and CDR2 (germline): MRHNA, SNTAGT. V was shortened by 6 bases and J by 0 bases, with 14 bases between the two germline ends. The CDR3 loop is CASSSGTYLNTEAFF. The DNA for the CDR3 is TGTGCCAGCAGCTCCGGGACATACTTGAACACTGAAGCTTTCTTT.